A single sample gave rise to the 16 T cell receptor beta chains below, sequenced in a study of T cells in Graves' hyperthyroidism and ophthalmopathy. It was RNA transcripts that yielded the amplified TCR beta CDR3 regions. With the HTBI primer set, the TCR CDR3 went through a first round of RT-PCR. TCRdb called the multiplex PCR reads again in MiXCR, with one record for every CDR3 protein. The data show about 690,000 distinct CDR3 sequences, with around 15% seen just once and around 15% held by the top ten. Specimen: blood. These TCRs come from a man in his fifties or sixties with Graves' hyperthyroidism.

This clonotype appeared many times. The rearrangement joins TRBV2 to TRBJ2-1, with D hard to call. The V gene's germline CDR1 is SNHLY and CDR2 FYNNEI. V gave up 4 bases and J gave up 6 bases, with 7 bases separating them. The CDR3 sequence is 12 residues long. The DNA of the CDR3 is TGTGCCAGCAGTGTCGAGAGCAATGAGCAGTTCTTC. It specifies CASSVESNEQFF.

This clonotype was detected ten times or more. The J gene is TRBJ2-1, the V gene TRBV27; 8 bases match TRBD1. Germline CDR1 is MNHEY and CDR2 is SMNVEV (reference sequence). Trimming cost V 3 bases and J 2 bases; bases outside gene matches: 3. This CDR3 spans 15 amino acids. The DNA for the CDR3 is TGTGCCAGCAGTTTGTCACAGGGGGCCTACAATGAGCAGTTCTTC. Translated: CASSLSQGAYNEQFF.

This clonotype has at least ten counts. The rearrangement uses TRBV18 and TRBJ1-1; D unresolved. Germline lookup yields CDR1 KGHSH and CDR2 LQKENI. The length of the CDR3 is 14 residues. Trimming left V 0 bases short and J 3 bases short, with 8 bases between. The CDR3 is CASSPPSSDTEAFF. The CDR3 DNA follows: TGTGCCAGCTCACCACCGTCGTCAGACACTGAAGCTTTCTTT.

This clonotype was observed at least ten times. The chain uses TRBV12-3 or TRBV12-4 and TRBJ2-1, with 7 positions matching TRBD1. The CDR3 spans 15 residues. V was clipped by 4 bases and J by 5 bases; unmatched bases: 8. CDR3 DNA sequence: TGTGCCAGCAGTTACCCGGGACAGCCCGACAATGAGCAGTTCTTC. This sequence encodes CASSYPGQPDNEQFF.

Many counts were recorded for this clonotype. This chain uses TRBV12-3 or TRBV12-4 with TRBJ2-1; 8 nucleotides line up with TRBD2. The CDR3 covers 16 residues. The V and J ends lost 3 bases and 0 bases, in that order; junction bases with no gene match: 4. CDR3 amino acids: CASSFSGTSSYNEQFF. The DNA for the CDR3 is TGTGCCAGCAGTTTTAGTGGGACTAGCTCCTACAATGAGCAGTTCTTC.

This clonotype was counted at least ten times. The chain links TRBV27 to TRBJ2-5, with a possible D match to TRBD1 (7 bases). Germline assignment: CDR1 MNHEY and CDR2 SMNVEV (reference sequence). The length of the CDR3 is 15 residues. The V end was cut by 4 bases, the J end by 6 bases, with 18 bases between. Here the CDR3 DNA reads TGTGCCAGCAGTTATCAGGGGGGAGTGGAGCAGACCCAGTACTTC. Protein sequence: CASSYQGGVEQTQYF.

This clonotype was seen many times. This chain connects TRBV18 to TRBJ1-1; D is uncertain. The germline V and J ends were trimmed by 3 bases and 7 bases, with 9 bases remaining between them. This CDR3 has 12 amino acids. Germline-derived CDR1 and CDR2 are KGHSH and LQKENI. Here the CDR3 reads CASSPGRDEAFF. The CDR3 DNA reads TGTGCCAGCTCACCGGGCCGCGATGAAGCTTTCTTT. Complete variable domain (other parts from reference TRBV18 and TRBJ1-1): NAGVMQNPRHLVRRRGQEARLRCSPMKGHSHVYWYRQLPEEGLKFMVYLQKENIIDESGMPKERFSAEFPKEGPSILRIQQVVRGDSAAYFCASSPGRDEAFFGQGTRLTVV.

The J gene is TRBJ2-5, the V gene TRBV5-1, with 10 nucleotides matching TRBD2. The V gene end was trimmed by 2 bases and the J gene end by 3 bases; junction bases not matched to a gene: 4. The germline CDR1 and CDR2 sequences are SGHRS and YFSETQ. The CDR3 is 15 residues long. In nucleotides, the CDR3 is TGCGCCAGCAGCTTTGCTAGCGGGAGAAAAGAGACCCAGTACTTC. It codes for CASSFASGRKETQYF. Variable domain in full (rest from reference TRBV5-1 and TRBJ2-5): KAGVTQTPRYLIKTRGQQVTLSCSPISGHRSVSWYQQTPGQGLQFLFEYFSETQRNKGNFPGRFSGRQFSNSRSEMNVSTLELGDSALYLCASSFASGRKETQYFGPGTRLLVL.

The table lists this clonotype with many counts. The chain links TRBV6-1 to TRBJ2-1, with TRBD2 matching 9 bases. J was trimmed by 4 bases and V by 6 bases; bases with no gene match: 13. The germline CDR1 and CDR2 sequences are MNHNS and SASEGT. The CDR3 contains 17 residues. CDR3 sequence: CASRQRRGLAGYNEQFF. The CDR3, as DNA: TGTGCCAGCAGACAAAGACGAGGGCTAGCGGGATACAATGAGCAGTTCTTC.

This clonotype has more than one count but fewer than ten. This chain joins TRBV9 and TRBJ2-1; D possibly uses TRBD1 or TRBD2 (6 bases each). V lost 0 bases and J 8 bases, leaving 15 bases between the germline ends. Germline V gene data show CDR1 as SGDLS and CDR2 as YYNGEE. The CDR3 consists of 15 residues. CDR3: CASSVAGAENDEQFF. The DNA of the CDR3 is TGTGCCAGCAGCGTAGCGGGGGCCGAAAACGATGAGCAGTTCTTC.

This clonotype has a handful of counts. V and J are TRBV9 and TRBJ2-1; 9 bases line up with TRBD1. CDR1 is SGDLS and CDR2 is YYNGEE in the germline V gene. The V gene end was trimmed by 3 bases and the J gene end by 9 bases; junction bases not matched to a gene: 10. The CDR3 length is 15 residues. The CDR3 loop reads CASSGGQGISTEQFF. CDR3 sequence (DNA): TGTGCCAGCAGCGGGGGACAGGGTATTTCCACTGAGCAGTTCTTC.

As regards this clonotype: One base away lies a much larger clone, so this may be a sequencing read error. The chain is built from TRBV6-4 and TRBJ2-5; 11 bases are shared with TRBD2. The CDR3 sequence is 14 residues long. Losses at the gene ends were 5 bases for V and 3 bases for J; bases not matched to a gene: 2. Germline V gene data show CDR1 as MRHNA and CDR2 as SNTAGT. The CDR3 sequence is CASSTSGSEETQYF. In DNA, the CDR3 is TGTGCCAGCAGTACTAGCGGGAGTGAAGAGACCCAGTACTTC.

V and J are TRBV6-2 or TRBV6-3 and TRBJ2-5; no clear D gene. This CDR3 contains 13 residues. Germline values: CDR1 MNHEY, CDR2 SVGEGT. V lost 7 bases and J lost 0, with 9 bases in between. The CDR3 sequence: CASMSQYQETQYF. Here the CDR3 DNA reads TGTGCCAGCATGTCCCAGTACCAAGAGACCCAGTACTTC.

This clonotype was detected ten times or more. This chain joins TRBV29-1 and TRBJ2-1; 7 nucleotides line up with TRBD2. The germline CDR1 and CDR2 sequences are SQVTM and ANQGSEA. CDR3 size: 13 residues. The V segment lost 1 base and the J segment 3 bases; nucleotides outside the gene matches: 0. The CDR3: CSVEGTSYNEQFF. The CDR3 nucleotides read TGCAGCGTTGAAGGGACTAGCTACAATGAGCAGTTCTTC.

Note on this clonotype: This could be a read error, since a much larger clone is one nucleotide away. V and J are TRBV3-1 and TRBJ1-4; D might be TRBD1 (6 bases). The CDR3 extends over 16 amino acids. Trimming stripped 0 bases from V and 6 bases from J, with 14 bases between. From germline, CDR1 is LGHDT and CDR2 YNNKEL (reference sequence). CDR3 amino acids: CASSQDSGQNDEKLFF. The CDR3 DNA reads as TGTGCCAGCAGCCAAGATTCAGGACAGAACGATGAAAAACTGTTTTTT.

A single count supports this clonotype. This may be a read error, as it is one base from a much larger clone. This sequence joins TRBV28 and TRBJ1-1, with D unresolved. CDR1 is MDHEN and CDR2 is SYDVKM in the germline V gene. The CDR3 contains 11 residues. Trimming took 3 bases from V and 7 from J, leaving 6 bases between them. CDR3 nucleotides: TGTGCCAGCAGTTTTGGGTTTGAAGCTTTCTTT. It translates to CASSFGFEAFF.